This T cell receptor (beta chain) was identified during a study of T cells in Graves' hyperthyroidism and ophthalmopathy. Points from the study as a whole: Researchers report that a 13 V-J model separated ophthalmopathy from stable hyperthyroidism.

It was considered stable Graves' hyperthyroidism when ophthalmopathy did not progress within 18 months. Patients having uncontrolled infection, another autoimmune disease, pregnancy or lactation were not included. Out of approximately 10 ml of fresh peripheral blood came the PBMCs. Amplified regions were TCR beta CDR3 sequences from RNA transcripts. Researchers ran a first-round RT-PCR on the TCR CDR3 using the HTBI primer set. TCRdb re-called the multiplex PCR reads through MiXCR, storing one row per CDR3 protein. This repertoire shows around 420,000 distinct CDR3 sequences, roughly an eighth found once; its top ten account for 5% to 6%. This CDR3 is built from 15 residues. V was clipped by 7 bases and J by 4 bases; unmatched bases: 15. Germline V gene sequence: CDR1 DFQATT, CDR2 SNEGSKA (reference sequence). This clonotype was observed many times. Its cognate antigen is unknown.

The sequencing sample was made of blood. The TCR originated in a woman aged 18-29 years with Graves' hyperthyroidism. The chain links TRBV20-1 to TRBJ1-1; 7 nucleotides match TRBD1. The CDR3 DNA is TGCAGTGGGCCACAGGGGCGAATCGGGGGCACTGAAGCTTTCTTT. This codes for CSGPQGRIGGTEAFF.